The subject of this entry is one T cell receptor beta chain. Its antigen is currently unknown. Sequencing used immunoSEQ multiplex PCR; TCRdb keeps in-frame clones, though not all of them. The data show 40,000 or so clones, around 63% seen once. The sample is drawn from a study of radiotherapy plus CTLA-4 blockade in lung cancer. The overall study: Disease control was seen in about 34% of patients, objective responses in more than 15%.

Whole-study findings and limits: Early blood T cell clone dynamics reportedly forecast response best, with interferon-beta.

V lost 5 bases and J lost 1, with 8 bases in between. The CDR3 contains 14 residues. The germline CDR1 and CDR2 sequences are SGHTA and FQGNSA. The input for sequencing was peripheral blood, taken from a patient treated with radiotherapy plus ipilimumab. The V and J genes are TRBV7-2 and TRBJ2-2; D ambiguous. The receptor comes from a human donor with non-small cell lung cancer who had a partial response to radiotherapy plus ipilimumab. This CDR3 is CASSPRMNTGELFF. The CDR3 region has the DNA TGTGCCAGCAGCCCTAGGATGAACACCGGGGAGCTGTTTTTT.